This TCR beta chain derives from a study of blood T cell repertoires in COVID-19. Clones were read by immunoSEQ multiplex PCR, and TCRdb kept only the in-frame ones, dropping some. The sample consists of around 230,000 clones, roughly 83% of them appearing once. The CDR3 covers 14 residues. J was trimmed by 6 bases and V by 0 bases; bases with no gene match: 0. Germline loops: CDR1 SGHTS, CDR2 YDEGEE. The sequencing input was peripheral blood. This TCR came from a woman older than 75 with acute or convalescent COVID-19. The rearrangement links TRBV5-8 to TRBJ1-6; TRBD1 agrees at 7 bases. Here the CDR3 reads CASSLDRGNSPLHF. CDR3 DNA: TGTGCCAGCAGCTTGGACAGGGGTAATTCACCCCTCCACTTT.